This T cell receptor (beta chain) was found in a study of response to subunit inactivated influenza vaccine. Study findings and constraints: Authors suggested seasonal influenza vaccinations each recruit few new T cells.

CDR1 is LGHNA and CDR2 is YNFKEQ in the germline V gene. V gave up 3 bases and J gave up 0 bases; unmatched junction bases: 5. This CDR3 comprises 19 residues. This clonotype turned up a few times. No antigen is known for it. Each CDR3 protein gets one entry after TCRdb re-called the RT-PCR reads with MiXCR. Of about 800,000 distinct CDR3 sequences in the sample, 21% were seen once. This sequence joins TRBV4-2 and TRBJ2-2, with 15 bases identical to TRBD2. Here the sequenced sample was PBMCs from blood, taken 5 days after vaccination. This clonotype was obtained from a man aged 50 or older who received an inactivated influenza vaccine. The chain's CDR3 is CASSHPRTSGRANTGELFF. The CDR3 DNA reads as TGTGCCAGCAGCCACCCTAGGACTAGCGGGAGGGCGAACACCGGGGAGCTGTTTTTT.